This T cell receptor beta chain was found in a study of blood T cell repertoires in COVID-19 (dated by TCRdb to 2020 to 2021). Some background on the complete study: The collaborator samples originated in the United States, Italy and Spain and spanned the acute and convalescent phases of COVID-19. Sample metadata almost always included a de-identified subject ID, COVID-19 status, age in years and sex. The dataset comprised deeply sampled blood TCRbeta repertoires from subjects exposed to, actively infected with, or recovered from COVID-19. Where HLA class I and class II types were available, the types were taken from metadata supplied by the sample provider, not from assay-based typing. Samples came from the ongoing ImmuneRACE study (first 160 participants) plus 1,254 subjects from 6 global collaborators. The repertoires were released in a freely available public database intended as a resource for research on the immune response to SARS-CoV-2. The material from the prospective study consisted of cDNA or gDNA derived from T cells, B-cell-depleted T cells, or PBMCs.

Points on this clone: The clone's antigen remains unknown. No much larger clonotype is one base removed from it; base qualities were not supplied.

Study-wide findings and limitations: The amount of clinical and demographic metadata varied by source and participant and was provided uncurated.

Enrolling through a virtual design, the prospective study's participants ranged in age from roughly 18 to 95 years and lived across 24 United States geographic areas. Cohort assignment in the prospective study relied on participant-reported clinical history from a screening survey and a study questionnaire. Recovered participants in ImmuneRACE Cohort 3 were defined by two consecutive negative NP/OP PCR tests, clearance by a healthcare professional, or resolution of symptoms. Each participant in the prospective study had whole blood, serum and a nasopharyngeal or oropharyngeal swab collected by mobile phlebotomists. Over a roughly two-month period, participants in the prospective study had the option of providing additional blood draws and questionnaires. Prospective study blood samples were shipped either frozen or at room temperature before DNA extraction. TCRbeta CDR3 regions were amplified from genomic DNA by means of the immunoSEQ Assay, a bias-controlled multiplex PCR. The published analysis was carried out like this. The number of nucleated cells in each sample was estimated from the amplification of reference gene primers within the assay. To quantify the absolute abundance of each unique TCRbeta CDR3 rearrangement, sequence reads were collapsed and filtered. For each sample, productive Simpson clonality was calculated by taking the square root of Simpson's diversity index across productive rearrangements. Entries here come from immuneACCESS through TCRdb and include only in-frame sequences with V and J called. Some clones fail to appear in such tables; in the studies checked, an unresolved V gene covers under half of the shortfall, and the cause of the remainder is unknown. That table gives V, J and clone size, and the DNA gave D and trimming. For this sample the table gives a few hundred thousand clones, of which around 90% were detected only once. The ten largest clones represent 1.2% of the sample.

The clonotype was recovered from a woman aged 18-29 years who had recovered from COVID-19. The sample taken for sequencing was PBMCs or T cells enriched from blood (not recorded which).

The CDR3 has the sequence CASSLSSGFTYEQYF. The base sequence is TGTGCCAGCAGTTTAAGTAGCGGGTTTACCTACGAGCAGTACTTC. The rearrangement combines TRBV27 with TRBJ2-7, and TRBD2 matches 7 of the central bases. CDR1 MNHEY and CDR2 SMNVEV are derived from the germline V gene (reference sequence). V lost 2 bases and J lost 2 bases, and the count of bases not matched to a germline gene is 6. Measured from the cysteine to the phenylalanine, the CDR3 is 15 residues long. Just the 45-base CDR3 DNA is kept, in frame starting at base 1.